Below are 29 T cell receptor beta chains sequenced from a single sample in a study of cytomegalovirus exposure and HLA in healthy donors. The study ran its PCR with 60 Vbeta and 13 Jbeta primers. Profiled with immunoSEQ multiplex PCR; TCRdb holds only in-frame clones, not every one. The table includes fewer than 200,000 clones, 70% to 80% detected once. Sequenced input: PBMCs. The receptor set was obtained from a man aged 40-50 years in good health and CMV-seronegative.

The gene calls are TRBV7-9 and TRBJ2-1; maybe TRBD2 (5 bases). The CDR3 is 18 residues long. V was pared by 5 bases and J by 0 bases, with 20 bases between. The germline V gene encodes CDR1 SEHNR and CDR2 FQNEAQ (reference sequence). The CDR3 sequence: CASSPRDEGTSSYNEQFF. In DNA form, the CDR3 reads TGTGCCAGCAGCCCTAGGGATGAGGGTACAAGCTCCTACAATGAGCAGTTCTTC.

CDR3 DNA: TGTGCCAGTAGTACAGGACTAGCGGGTGGAGGGGAGCTGTTTTTT. It is translated as CASSTGLAGGGELFF. The genes are TRBV19 and TRBJ2-2; 11 positions agree with TRBD2. After removal of 4 bases from V and 8 bases from J, the junction contained 6 bases not matched to a gene. Germline V gives CDR1 LNHDA, CDR2 SQIVND (reference sequence). This CDR3 is 15 amino acids long.

The rearrangement joins TRBV20-1 to TRBJ2-5; 7 nucleotides align to TRBD2. Germline CDR1 reads DFQATT; CDR2 reads SNEGSKA (reference sequence). The CDR3 spans 11 residues. CDR3 sequence (DNA): TGCAGAGCGGGACGCCAAGAGACCCAGTACTTC. Protein sequence: CRAGRQETQYF.

V gene TRBV25-1 combines with J gene TRBJ1-6; 9 nucleotides line up with TRBD1. J gave up 14 bases and V 6 bases, and 14 bases lay outside the gene matches. The germline CDR1 and CDR2 sequences are MGHDK and SYGVNS. This CDR3 spans 15 amino acids. CDR3 coding DNA: TGTGCCAGCAGCAGTCCCGGGACAGGGACATTCACCCTCCACTTT. Translated: CASSSPGTGTFTLHF.

The table lists this clone with a count of one. This chain links TRBV6-6 with TRBJ2-4, with D perhaps TRBD2 (6 bases). Trimming pared 2 bases from V and 3 bases from J, leaving 14 bases between. The germline V gene encodes CDR1 MNHNY and CDR2 SVGAGI (reference sequence). The CDR3 has 16 amino acids. This CDR3 is CASSYRAGEDKNIQYF. Written as DNA, the CDR3 is TGTGCCAGCAGTTACCGGGCTGGGGAGGACAAAAACATTCAGTACTTC.

The chain has TRBV5-4 and TRBJ2-1; a weak D match, TRBD1 (5 bases). Trimming left V 0 bases short and J 1 base short, with 8 bases between. The CDR3 runs to 15 residues. CDR1 is SGHNT, CDR2 YYREEE, per germline (reference sequence). The CDR3 sequence: CASSLEPGSYNEQFF. Here the CDR3 DNA reads TGTGCCAGCAGCTTGGAACCAGGGTCCTACAATGAGCAGTTCTTC.

The rearrangement links TRBV10-3 to TRBJ1-2, with a possible D match to TRBD1 (6 bases). The CDR3 consists of 13 residues. Germline V gene data show CDR1 as ENHRY and CDR2 as SYGVKD. Trimming stripped 2 bases from V and 8 bases from J, with 12 bases between. The CDR3 spells CAISENRDTGYTF. In DNA, the CDR3 is TGTGCCATCAGTGAGAACAGGGACACCGGCTACACCTTC.

This clone was observed a few times. CDR3 DNA: TGTGCCAGTAGTGCAAACGGGAACTACAATGAGCAGTTCTTC. Amino acid sequence: CASSANGNYNEQFF. This sequence joins TRBV19 and TRBJ2-1; perhaps TRBD2 as D (5 bases). Germline values: CDR1 LNHDA, CDR2 SQIVND (reference sequence). The CDR3 is 14 amino acids. Trimming pared 5 bases from V and 3 bases from J, leaving 11 bases between.

The chain links TRBV9 to TRBJ2-4; TRBD1 might be the D (5 bases). Looked up from germline, CDR1 is SGDLS and CDR2 is YYNGEE. Trimming cost V 4 bases and J 0 bases, with 5 bases left between them. This CDR3 spans 13 amino acids. The DNA of the CDR3 is TGTGCCAGCAGCCAGGGAGCCAAAAACATTCAGTACTTC. Translating gives CASSQGAKNIQYF.

The CDR3 DNA is TGTGCCAGTAGTACCCCAAACAGGGGGGAAGAGACCCAGTACTTC. It is translated as CASSTPNRGEETQYF. This chain uses TRBV19 with TRBJ2-5; 8 bases fit TRBD1. V lost 4 bases to trimming and J lost 3 bases; unmatched junction nucleotides: 7. This CDR3 is built from 15 residues. CDR1 is LNHDA and CDR2 is SQIVND in the germline V gene (reference sequence). The complete variable domain, with remaining parts taken from reference TRBV19 and TRBJ2-5, reads DGGITQSPKYLFRKEGQNVTLSCEQNLNHDAMYWYRQDPGQGLRLIYYSQIVNDFQKGDIAEGYSVSREKKESFPLTVTSAQKNPTAFYLCASSTPNRGEETQYFGPGTRLLVL.

V is TRBV19 and J is TRBJ1-2; D is ambiguous. Germline values: CDR1 LNHDA, CDR2 SQIVND (reference sequence). CDR3 length: 14 residues. V was shortened by 6 bases and J by 4 bases, with 15 bases between the two germline ends. CDR3 in DNA: TGTGCCAGTAGCTCCCGTGGAGGCCCCTATGGCTACACCTTC. Its protein is CASSSRGGPYGYTF.

The CDR3 region has the DNA TGTGCCAGCTACCGGGACAGGGAACGACACGAGCAGTACTTC. The encoded protein is CASYRDRERHEQYF. The rearrangement joins TRBV2 to TRBJ2-7, with 9 nucleotides matching TRBD1. This CDR3 has 14 amino acids. Germline V gives CDR1 SNHLY, CDR2 FYNNEI. Trimming at V came to 8 bases and at J to 5 bases, leaving 10 bases not matched to a gene.

This clone has just one count. The chain has TRBV15 and TRBJ2-7; no clear D. The germline V gene has CDR1 LNHNV and CDR2 YYDKDF (reference sequence). V gave up 0 bases and J gave up 3 bases, with 18 bases separating them. The CDR3 is 17 residues long. The CDR3 spells CATSRDLLFSISYEQYF. The CDR3 DNA sequence: TGTGCCACCAGCAGAGATCTTTTGTTTAGCATCAGCTACGAGCAGTACTTC.

The chain has TRBV28 and TRBJ1-1; 7 bases align to TRBD1. The germline CDR1 and CDR2 sequences are MDHEN and SYDVKM. The CDR3 length is 13 residues. V was clipped by 6 bases and J by 3 bases; unmatched bases: 4. CDR3 DNA: TGTGCCAGCAGACCCAGGGGGGACACTGAAGCTTTCTTT. It translates to CASRPRGDTEAFF.

This rearrangement joins TRBV25-1 to TRBJ1-1; 9 bases are a match to TRBD1. This CDR3 region has 13 residues. V trimming: 8 bases; J trimming: 9 bases; junction bases outside the gene matches: 10. CDR1 is MGHDK and CDR2 is SYGVNS in the germline V gene. In DNA form, the CDR3 reads TGTGCCAGCTCCTCCGGGACAGGGTTTAAAGCTTTCTTT. As protein: CASSSGTGFKAFF.

This clone was seen a handful of times. The chain recombines TRBV19 with TRBJ2-1, with 13 bases fitting TRBD2. The CDR3 consists of 15 residues. Trimming cost V 7 bases and J 9 bases; bases outside gene matches: 9. Per the germline V gene, CDR1 is LNHDA and CDR2 is SQIVND (reference sequence). The DNA of the CDR3 is TGTGCCAGTAACTTCGGACTAGCGGGAGCGGGTGAGCAGTTCTTC. Its protein product is CASNFGLAGAGEQFF.

The chain uses TRBV19 and TRBJ1-2; 12 bases agree with TRBD1. CDR1 is LNHDA, CDR2 SQIVND, per germline (reference sequence). This CDR3 comprises 16 residues. V lost 7 bases to trimming and J lost 3 bases; unmatched junction nucleotides: 9. CDR3 DNA sequence: TGTGCCAGTAAGGAATCGGGACAGGGGGCTCACTATGGCTACACCTTC. Protein sequence: CASKESGQGAHYGYTF.

This chain links TRBV13 with TRBJ2-3; TRBD1 matches at 9 bases. CDR1 is PRHDT, CDR2 FYEKMQ, per germline (reference sequence). Unmatched junction bases numbered 5, after V lost 3 bases and J lost 7 bases. CDR3 size: 14 residues. The CDR3 spells CASSFRTGANTQYF. The CDR3, as DNA: TGTGCCAGCAGCTTTCGGACAGGGGCAAATACGCAGTATTTT.

The J gene is TRBJ1-3, the V gene TRBV7-8; no clear D. This CDR3 has 16 residues. Trimming pared 3 bases from V and 1 base from J, leaving 13 bases between. Per germline, CDR1 SGHVS and CDR2 FQNEAQ. CDR3 in DNA: TGTGCCAGCAGCTTGACAAGGTCTGGATCTGGAAACACCATATATTTT. As protein: CASSLTRSGSGNTIYF.

This chain connects TRBV9 to TRBJ1-2; 7 positions agree with TRBD1. The length of the CDR3 is 14 residues. The V segment lost 0 bases and the J segment 4 bases; nucleotides outside the gene matches: 3. Germline values: CDR1 SGDLS, CDR2 YYNGEE. CDR3 sequence: CASSVETGAYGYTF. The CDR3 region has the DNA TGTGCCAGCAGCGTAGAAACAGGGGCCTATGGCTACACCTTC.

The chain is built from TRBV27 and TRBJ1-2; no clear D gene. CDR1 is MNHEY, CDR2 SMNVEV, per germline (reference sequence). The V end was cut by 2 bases, the J end by 2 bases, with 9 bases between. This CDR3 comprises 14 residues. The CDR3 region has the DNA TGTGCCAGCAGTTTAGACTCCGTCAACTATGGCTACACCTTC. The encoded protein is CASSLDSVNYGYTF.

The J gene is TRBJ2-7, the V gene TRBV6-1; TRBD1 matches 10 bases. Germline assignment: CDR1 MNHNS and CDR2 SASEGT. Trimming cost V 8 bases and J 0 bases; bases outside gene matches: 4. CDR3 size: 14 residues. The CDR3 region is CASLRTGGSYEQYF. The DNA for the CDR3 is TGTGCCAGCCTACGGACAGGGGGCTCCTACGAGCAGTACTTC.

The chain has TRBV30 and TRBJ1-1; D may be TRBD1 (6 bases). CDR1 GTSNPN and CDR2 SVGIG come from the germline V gene (reference sequence). The V and J ends lost 4 bases and 1 base respectively, with 13 bases between them. CDR3 length: 14 residues. The CDR3 nucleotides read TGTGCCTGGAACCGGGACAAAAAGAACACTGAAGCTTTCTTT. Encoded protein: CAWNRDKKNTEAFF. Complete variable domain (other parts from reference TRBV30 and TRBJ1-1): SQTIHQWPATLVQPVGSPLSLECTVEGTSNPNLYWYRQAAGRGLQLLFYSVGIGQISSEVPQNLSASRPQDRQFILSSKKLLLSDSGFYLCAWNRDKKNTEAFFGQGTRLTVV.

The rearrangement uses TRBV5-1 and TRBJ2-1, with 8 bases matching TRBD2. The V gene end was trimmed by 4 bases and the J gene end by 7 bases; junction bases not matched to a gene: 10. In germline, CDR1 is SGHRS, CDR2 YFSETQ. CDR3 size: 15 residues. The CDR3 DNA is TGCGCCAGCAGCGACCTTCCCGGGACTAGGAATGAGCAGTTCTTC. It specifies CASSDLPGTRNEQFF.

A few counts support this clone. V usage is TRBV29-1 and J usage is TRBJ2-7, with D perhaps matching TRBD2 (7 bases). The CDR3 runs 16 residues. Per germline, CDR1 SQVTM and CDR2 ANQGSEA. The V and J ends lost 6 bases and 5 bases respectively, with 26 bases between them. The CDR3 nucleotides are TGCAGCGTCTATCTTCAAGGGGGGGAGTTTAGGGACGAGCAGTACTTC. It translates to CSVYLQGGEFRDEQYF.

The chain employs TRBV4-3 and TRBJ1-1, with D unresolved. The CDR3 is 14 amino acids. CDR1 and CDR2 from the germline V gene are LGHNA and YSLEER. V was clipped by 3 bases and J by 3 bases, with 11 bases between them. The CDR3 is CASSQERSYTEAFF. CDR3 bases: TGCGCCAGCAGCCAGGAGCGGAGCTACACTGAAGCTTTCTTT.

V is TRBV28 and J is TRBJ2-7; tentative D call: TRBD2 (6 bases). The CDR3 loop spans 14 amino acids. Germline lookup yields CDR1 MDHEN and CDR2 SYDVKM. V was clipped by 4 bases and J by 2 bases, with 12 bases between them. Here the CDR3 reads CASSYTSFPYEQYF. The CDR3 nucleotides are TGTGCCAGCAGTTATACTAGCTTCCCCTACGAGCAGTACTTC.

As to this clone: The same CDR3 arises from other DNA sequences in this sample as well. This rearrangement joins TRBV5-4 to TRBJ1-2; 7 positions agree with TRBD1. CDR1 and CDR2 (germline): SGHNT, YYREEE (reference sequence). The CDR3 is 14 residues long. The J segment lost 8 bases and the V segment lost 2 bases, leaving 9 bases of the junction unmatched. The CDR3 DNA follows: TGTGCCAGCAGCTTTGAGGGGGCGCGGGGCGGCTACACCTTC. Amino acid sequence: CASSFEGARGGYTF.

This chain connects TRBV19 to TRBJ1-2, with D possibly being TRBD1 (6 bases). Germline lookup yields CDR1 LNHDA and CDR2 SQIVND (reference sequence). Trimming cost V 3 bases and J 4 bases, with 15 bases left between them. The CDR3 has 15 residues. The CDR3: CASSISTRTAYGYTF. The CDR3 DNA reads TGTGCCAGTAGTATCTCCACAAGGACAGCCTATGGCTACACCTTC.